This TCR beta chain appears in the sequencing data of a study of blood T cell repertoires in COVID-19. The wider study: Both acute and convalescent COVID-19 samples were obtained from the United States, Italy and Spain. T cells, B-cell-depleted T cells, or PBMCs supplied cDNA or gDNA.

Only in-frame clones appear in the TCRdb table, and some are missing; sequencing was by immunoSEQ multiplex PCR. The data show some 350,000 clones, roughly 86% seen once. Germline V CDR1 and CDR2: LNHDA, SQIVND (reference sequence). CDR3 length: 16 residues. Trimming took 6 bases from V and 0 from J, leaving 17 bases between them. Material: peripheral blood. This chain joins TRBV19 and TRBJ1-1; the D gene is possibly TRBD1 (6 bases). This clonotype was obtained from a human donor in a cohort sampled during active COVID-19. The CDR3, as DNA: TGTGCCAGTAGAACGAGACAGGACCGTATGAACACTGAAGCTTTCTTT. Amino acid sequence: CASRTRQDRMNTEAFF.